One and the same sample provided the 5 T cell receptor beta chains below, sequenced in a study of T cell responses to AZD1222 COVID-19 vaccine. The repertoire was sequenced with immunoSEQ multiplex PCR; TCRdb's copy has only in-frame clones and lacks some. The sample records about 140,000 clones, roughly 89% being singletons. Sequences were derived from peripheral blood, sampled 28 days after the second dose of the MenACWY control vaccine. Receptor source: an adult who received the MenACWY meningococcal vaccine as a control.

CDR3 nucleotides: TGTGCCAGCATCCTAGCGGGAGGTTACAATGAGCAGTTCTTC. This encodes CASILAGGYNEQFF. The chain couples TRBV28 to TRBJ2-1; 11 nucleotides align to TRBD2. In germline, CDR1 is MDHEN, CDR2 SYDVKM. This CDR3 contains 14 residues. V lost 7 bases, J lost 4 bases, and 3 bases stayed unmatched.

The rearrangement links TRBV18 to TRBJ2-2; D might be TRBD1 (8 bases). This CDR3 region has 16 residues. From germline, CDR1 is KGHSH and CDR2 LQKENI. Trimming shortened V by 1 base and J by 4 bases, and 13 bases separated the two germline ends. This CDR3 reads CASSPLDREGTGELFF. The DNA of the CDR3 is TGTGCCAGCTCACCACTGGACAGGGAGGGCACCGGGGAGCTGTTTTTT.

The V gene is TRBV18, the J gene TRBJ2-6; D is unresolved. The length of the CDR3 is 14 residues. Germline CDR1 reads KGHSH; CDR2 reads LQKENI. Trimming removed 6 bases from V and 0 bases from J, with 6 bases in between. In nucleotides, the CDR3 is TGTGCCAGCTCCCGTGACTCTGGGGCCAACGTCCTGACTTTC. Residues: CASSRDSGANVLTF.

The chain links TRBV7-2 to TRBJ1-4; 9 nucleotides line up with TRBD1. This CDR3 contains 15 residues. V shed 4 bases and J 6 bases; nucleotides not matched to a gene: 6. CDR1 and CDR2 (germline): SGHTA, FQGNSA. Written as DNA, the CDR3 is TGTGCCAGCAGCTCGCCGGGACAGGGTCATGAAAAACTGTTTTTT. This gives the protein CASSSPGQGHEKLFF.

This clone was observed once. The CDR3, as DNA: TGCGCCAGCGGAGCTAGCACAGATACGCAGTATTTT. Its protein is CASGASTDTQYF. The chain joins TRBV10-2 to TRBJ2-3; D remains unclear. CDR1 WSHSY and CDR2 SAAADI come from the germline V gene. The CDR3 spans 12 residues. Deletions cut 8 bases from V and 0 bases from J, with 6 bases between.